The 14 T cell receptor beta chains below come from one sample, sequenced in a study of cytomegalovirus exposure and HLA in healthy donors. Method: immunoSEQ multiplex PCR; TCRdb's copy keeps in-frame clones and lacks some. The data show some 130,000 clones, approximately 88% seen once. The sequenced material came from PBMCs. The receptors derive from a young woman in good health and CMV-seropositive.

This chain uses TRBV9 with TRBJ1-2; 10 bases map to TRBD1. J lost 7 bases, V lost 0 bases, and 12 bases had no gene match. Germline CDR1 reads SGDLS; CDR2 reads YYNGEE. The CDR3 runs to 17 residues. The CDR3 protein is CASSVAQGDRGRAGYTF. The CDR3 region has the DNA TGTGCCAGCAGCGTAGCTCAGGGGGACAGGGGACGTGCTGGCTACACCTTC.

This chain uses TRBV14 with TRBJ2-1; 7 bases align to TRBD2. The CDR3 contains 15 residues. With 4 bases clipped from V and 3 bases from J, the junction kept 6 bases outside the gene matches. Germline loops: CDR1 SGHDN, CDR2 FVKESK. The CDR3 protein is CASSPARGDYNEQFF. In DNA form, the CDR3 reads TGTGCCAGCAGCCCCGCCCGGGGGGACTACAATGAGCAGTTCTTC.

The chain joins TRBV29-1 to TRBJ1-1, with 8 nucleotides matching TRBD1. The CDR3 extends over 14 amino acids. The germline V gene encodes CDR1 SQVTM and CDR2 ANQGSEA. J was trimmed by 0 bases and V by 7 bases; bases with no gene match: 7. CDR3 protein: CSGEMTGVNTEAFF. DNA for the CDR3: TGCAGCGGAGAGATGACAGGGGTGAACACTGAAGCTTTCTTT.

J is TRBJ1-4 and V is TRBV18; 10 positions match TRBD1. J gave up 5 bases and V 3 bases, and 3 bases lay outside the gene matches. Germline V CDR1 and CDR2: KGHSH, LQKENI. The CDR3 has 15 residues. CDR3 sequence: CASSPSDRGNEKLFF. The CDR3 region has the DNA TGTGCCAGCTCACCCTCGGACAGGGGGAATGAAAAACTGTTTTTT.

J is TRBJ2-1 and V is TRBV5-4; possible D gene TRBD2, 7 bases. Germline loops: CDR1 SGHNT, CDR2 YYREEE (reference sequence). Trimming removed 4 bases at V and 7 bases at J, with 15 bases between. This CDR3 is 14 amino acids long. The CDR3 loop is CASSTGTNRNEQFF. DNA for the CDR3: TGTGCCAGCAGCACAGGGACTAACCGAAATGAGCAGTTCTTC.

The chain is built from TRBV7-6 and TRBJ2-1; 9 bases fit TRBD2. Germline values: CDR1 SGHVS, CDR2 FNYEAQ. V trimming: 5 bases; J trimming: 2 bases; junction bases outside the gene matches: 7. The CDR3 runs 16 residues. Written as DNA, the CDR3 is TGTGCCAGCAGCCTTACTATAGCGGGGGCCTACAATGAGCAGTTCTTC. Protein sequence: CASSLTIAGAYNEQFF.

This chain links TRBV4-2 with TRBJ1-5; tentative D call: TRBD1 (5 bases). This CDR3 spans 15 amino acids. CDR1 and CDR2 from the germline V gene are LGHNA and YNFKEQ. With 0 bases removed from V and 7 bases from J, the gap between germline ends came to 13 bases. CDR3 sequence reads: CASSQDGGVRQPQHF. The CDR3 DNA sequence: TGTGCCAGCAGCCAAGATGGAGGGGTTCGGCAGCCCCAGCATTTT.

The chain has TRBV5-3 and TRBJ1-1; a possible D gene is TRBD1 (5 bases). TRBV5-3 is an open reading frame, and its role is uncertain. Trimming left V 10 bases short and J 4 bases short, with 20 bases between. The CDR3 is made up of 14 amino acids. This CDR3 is CALRGGAVVTEAFF. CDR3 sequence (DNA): TGTGCCTTACGAGGTGGGGCAGTAGTCACTGAAGCTTTCTTT.

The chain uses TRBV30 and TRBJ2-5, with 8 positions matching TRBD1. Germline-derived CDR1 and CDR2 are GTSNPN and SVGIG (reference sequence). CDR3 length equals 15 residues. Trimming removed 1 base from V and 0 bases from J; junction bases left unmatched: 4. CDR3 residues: CAWSGGQGDQETQYF. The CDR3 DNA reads TGTGCCTGGAGTGGAGGACAGGGCGACCAAGAGACCCAGTACTTC.

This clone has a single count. CDR3 in DNA: TGTGCCAGCAGCTTAGGGTCGCCGGGACAGGGCTATGGCTACACCTTC. Translating it yields CASSLGSPGQGYGYTF. The chain joins TRBV7-2 to TRBJ1-2; the match to TRBD1 covers 9 bases. V dropped 1 base and J dropped 4; count of bases not matched to a gene: 7. Germline CDR1 SGHTA, CDR2 FQGNSA. The CDR3 spans 16 residues.

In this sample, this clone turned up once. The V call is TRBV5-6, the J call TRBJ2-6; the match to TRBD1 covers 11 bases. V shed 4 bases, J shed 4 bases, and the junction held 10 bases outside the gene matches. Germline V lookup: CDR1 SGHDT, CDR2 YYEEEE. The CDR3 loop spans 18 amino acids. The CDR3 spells CASSPPWDRGAGANVLTF. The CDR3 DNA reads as TGTGCCAGCAGCCCACCCTGGGACAGGGGGGCAGGGGCCAACGTCCTGACTTTC. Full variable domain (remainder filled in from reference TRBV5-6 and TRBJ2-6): DAGVTQSPTHLIKTRGQQVTLRCSPKSGHDTVSWYQQALGQGPQFIFQYYEEEERQRGNFPDRFSGHQFPNYSSELNVNALLLGDSALYLCASSPPWDRGAGANVLTFGAGSRLTVL.

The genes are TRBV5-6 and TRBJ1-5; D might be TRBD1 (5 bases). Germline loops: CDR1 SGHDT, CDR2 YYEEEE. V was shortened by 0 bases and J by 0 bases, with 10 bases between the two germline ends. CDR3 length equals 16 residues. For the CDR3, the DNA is TGTGCCAGCAGCTTGGGGCAGGGAAATAGCAATCAGCCCCAGCATTTT. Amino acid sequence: CASSLGQGNSNQPQHF.

The CDR3 DNA is TGTGCCTCATCGTACCTTAGCGTTCCCGAGCCCGCAGATACGCAGTATTTT. This gives the protein CASSYLSVPEPADTQYF. This chain joins TRBV30 and TRBJ2-3; tentative D call: TRBD2 (5 bases). The CDR3 runs to 17 residues. Per the germline V gene, CDR1 is GTSNPN and CDR2 is SVGIG (reference sequence). The V end was cut by 7 bases, the J end by 4 bases, with 27 bases between.

CDR3 nucleotide sequence: TGTGCCAGCTCACCAAGGACAGGGGGAAATGGCTACACCTTC. Translation gives CASSPRTGGNGYTF. The chain combines TRBV18 with TRBJ1-2; the match to TRBD1 covers 10 bases. CDR1 and CDR2 from the germline V gene are KGHSH and LQKENI. There are 14 residues in the CDR3. J was trimmed by 6 bases and V by 2 bases; bases with no gene match: 3.